The clone carrying this T cell receptor (beta chain) was seen a handful of times. The antigen is undetermined. In germline, CDR1 is SGHTA, CDR2 FQGNSA. The CDR3 is made up of 14 amino acids. The V end was cut by 3 bases, the J end by 6 bases, with 11 bases between. The record originates from a study of T cells after yellow fever vaccination. About the research overall: Those fractions that held only low numbers of cells were prepared using the SMART-Seq v4 Ultra Low Input RNA kit.

TCRdb reanalysed the 5' RACE reads using MiXCR and keeps one entry per CDR3 protein. Altogether 450,000 to 650,000 distinct CDR3 sequences are present, 21% being singletons, with the ten largest covering 15% to 20%. General study results and limits: Reappearance after the booster was seen for most primary-vaccination clones, at 95% to 97% CD4 and about 90% CD8.

The V and J genes are TRBV7-2 and TRBJ2-2; possible D gene TRBD1, 5 bases. The sequencing here drew on PBMCs, taken less than 25 days after the first yellow fever vaccination. This TCR was recovered from a man between 18 and 29 years old who received the YFV17D yellow fever vaccine. Written as DNA, the CDR3 is TGTGCCAGCAGCTTTAGGCAGGGCTCCGGGGAGCTGTTTTTT. This translates into CASSFRQGSGELFF.